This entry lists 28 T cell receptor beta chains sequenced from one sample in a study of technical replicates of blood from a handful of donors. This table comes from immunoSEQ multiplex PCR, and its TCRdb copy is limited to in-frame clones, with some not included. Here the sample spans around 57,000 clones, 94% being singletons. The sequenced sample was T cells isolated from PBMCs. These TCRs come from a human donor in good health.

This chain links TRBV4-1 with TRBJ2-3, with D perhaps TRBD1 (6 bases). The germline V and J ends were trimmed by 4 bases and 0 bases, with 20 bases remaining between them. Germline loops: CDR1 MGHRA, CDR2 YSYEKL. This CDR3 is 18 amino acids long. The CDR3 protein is CASSPHRVGASSTDTQYF. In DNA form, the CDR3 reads TGCGCCAGCAGCCCTCACAGGGTTGGGGCTTCTAGCACAGATACGCAGTATTTT.

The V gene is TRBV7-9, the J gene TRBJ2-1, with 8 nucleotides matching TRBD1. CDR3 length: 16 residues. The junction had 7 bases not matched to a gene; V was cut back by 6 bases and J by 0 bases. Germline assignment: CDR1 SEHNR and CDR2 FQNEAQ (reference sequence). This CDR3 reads CASRHDGQGSYNEQFF. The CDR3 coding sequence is TGTGCCAGCAGACACGACGGACAGGGCTCCTACAATGAGCAGTTCTTC. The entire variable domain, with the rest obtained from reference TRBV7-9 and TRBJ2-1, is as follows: DTGVSQNPRHKITKRGQNVTFRCDPISEHNRLYWYRQTLGQGPEFLTYFQNEAQLEKSRLLSDRFSAERPKGSFSTLEIQRTEQGDSAMYLCASRHDGQGSYNEQFFGPGTRLTVL.

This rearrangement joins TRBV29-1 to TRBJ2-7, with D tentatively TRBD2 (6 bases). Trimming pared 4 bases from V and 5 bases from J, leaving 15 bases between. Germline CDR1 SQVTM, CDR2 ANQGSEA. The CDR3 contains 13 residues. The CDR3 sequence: CSVAVGGSHEQYF. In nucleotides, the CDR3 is TGCAGCGTTGCCGTTGGAGGGTCGCACGAGCAGTACTTC.

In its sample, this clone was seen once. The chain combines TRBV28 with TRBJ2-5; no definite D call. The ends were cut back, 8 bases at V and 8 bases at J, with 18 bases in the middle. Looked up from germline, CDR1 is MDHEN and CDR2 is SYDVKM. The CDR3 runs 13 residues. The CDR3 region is CASHQALPRTQYF. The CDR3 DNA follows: TGTGCCAGCCATCAAGCCCTTCCAAGAACCCAGTACTTC.

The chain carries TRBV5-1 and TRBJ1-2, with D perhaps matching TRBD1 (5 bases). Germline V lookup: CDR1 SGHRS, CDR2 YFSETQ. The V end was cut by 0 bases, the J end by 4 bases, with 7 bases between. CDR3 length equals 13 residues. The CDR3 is CASSLVQGYGYTF. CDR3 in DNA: TGCGCCAGCAGCTTGGTTCAGGGCTATGGCTACACCTTC.

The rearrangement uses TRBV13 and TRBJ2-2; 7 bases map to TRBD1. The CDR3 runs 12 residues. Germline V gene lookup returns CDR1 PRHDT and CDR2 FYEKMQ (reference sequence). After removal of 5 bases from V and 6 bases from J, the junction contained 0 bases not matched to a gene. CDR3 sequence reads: CASSQGAGELFF. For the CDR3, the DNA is TGTGCCAGCAGCCAGGGGGCCGGGGAGCTGTTTTTT.

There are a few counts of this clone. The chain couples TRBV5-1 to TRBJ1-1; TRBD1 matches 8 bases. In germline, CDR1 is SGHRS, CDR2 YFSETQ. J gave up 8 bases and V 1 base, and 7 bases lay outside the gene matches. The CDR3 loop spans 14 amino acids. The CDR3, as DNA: TGCGCCAGCAGCTTGCTTGTTCGGGACAGGGAAGCTTTCTTT. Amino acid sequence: CASSLLVRDREAFF.

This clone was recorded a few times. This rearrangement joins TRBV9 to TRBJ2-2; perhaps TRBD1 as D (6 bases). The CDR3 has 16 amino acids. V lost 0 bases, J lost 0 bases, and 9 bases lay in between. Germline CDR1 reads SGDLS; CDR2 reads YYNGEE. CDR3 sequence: CASSVGQGTNTGELFF. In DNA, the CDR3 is TGTGCCAGCAGCGTAGGGCAGGGGACGAACACCGGGGAGCTGTTTTTT.

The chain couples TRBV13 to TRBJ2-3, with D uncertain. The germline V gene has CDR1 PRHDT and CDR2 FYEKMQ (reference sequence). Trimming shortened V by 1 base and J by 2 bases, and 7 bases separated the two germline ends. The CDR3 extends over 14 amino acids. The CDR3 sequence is CASSLASNTDTQYF. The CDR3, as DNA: TGTGCCAGCAGCTTAGCCTCTAACACAGATACGCAGTATTTT.

For the CDR3, the DNA is TGTGCCAGCAGCTTGGGGCAGGGTTGGTTCAATGAGCAGTTCTTC. This translates into CASSLGQGWFNEQFF. The chain employs TRBV7-9 and TRBJ2-1; the D gene is possibly TRBD1 (5 bases). Germline V gene data show CDR1 as SEHNR and CDR2 as FQNEAQ (reference sequence). V lost 3 bases and J lost 6, with 15 bases in between. The CDR3 covers 15 residues.

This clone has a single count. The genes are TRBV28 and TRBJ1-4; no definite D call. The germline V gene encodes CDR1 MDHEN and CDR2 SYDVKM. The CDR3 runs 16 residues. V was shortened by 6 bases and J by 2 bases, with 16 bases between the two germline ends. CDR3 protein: CASSQPRVSTNEKLFF. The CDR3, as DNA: TGTGCCAGCAGCCAGCCGCGGGTGAGCACTAATGAAAAACTGTTTTTT.

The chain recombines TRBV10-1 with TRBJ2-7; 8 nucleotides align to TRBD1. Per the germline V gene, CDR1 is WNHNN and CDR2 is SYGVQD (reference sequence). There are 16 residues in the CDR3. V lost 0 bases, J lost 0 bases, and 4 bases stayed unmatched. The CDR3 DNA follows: TGCGCCAGCAGTGAGTCAAGGGACAGGAGCTCCTACGAGCAGTACTTC. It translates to CASSESRDRSSYEQYF.

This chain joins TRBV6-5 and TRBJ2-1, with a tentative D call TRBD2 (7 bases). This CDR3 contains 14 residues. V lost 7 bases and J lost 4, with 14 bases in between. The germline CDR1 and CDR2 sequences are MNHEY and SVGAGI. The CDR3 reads CASTRGAGYNEQFF. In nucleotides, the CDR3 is TGTGCCAGCACCCGGGGGGCGGGTTACAATGAGCAGTTCTTC.

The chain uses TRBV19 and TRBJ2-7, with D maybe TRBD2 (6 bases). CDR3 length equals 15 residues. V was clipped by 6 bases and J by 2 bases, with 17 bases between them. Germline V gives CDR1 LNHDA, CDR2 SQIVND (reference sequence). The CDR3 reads CASSRGRDLPYEQYF. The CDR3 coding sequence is TGTGCCAGTAGCCGAGGGCGGGATCTACCCTACGAGCAGTACTTC.

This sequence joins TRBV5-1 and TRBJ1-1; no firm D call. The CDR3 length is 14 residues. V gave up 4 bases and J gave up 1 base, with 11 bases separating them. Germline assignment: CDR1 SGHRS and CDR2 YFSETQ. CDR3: CASSGLDPNTEAFF. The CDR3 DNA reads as TGCGCCAGCAGCGGACTAGACCCGAACACTGAAGCTTTCTTT. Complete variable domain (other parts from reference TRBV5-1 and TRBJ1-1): KAGVTQTPRYLIKTRGQQVTLSCSPISGHRSVSWYQQTPGQGLQFLFEYFSETQRNKGNFPGRFSGRQFSNSRSEMNVSTLELGDSALYLCASSGLDPNTEAFFGQGTRLTVV.

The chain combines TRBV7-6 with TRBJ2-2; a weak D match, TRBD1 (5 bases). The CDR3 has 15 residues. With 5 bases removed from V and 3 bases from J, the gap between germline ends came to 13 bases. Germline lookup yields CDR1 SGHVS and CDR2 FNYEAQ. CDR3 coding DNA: TGTGCCAGCAGCCCTCGGTGGGGCGACACCGGGGAGCTGTTTTTT. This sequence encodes CASSPRWGDTGELFF. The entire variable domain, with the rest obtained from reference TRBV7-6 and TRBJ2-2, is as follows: GAGVSQSPRYKVTKRGQDVALRCDPISGHVSLYWYRQALGQGPEFLTYFNYEAQQDKSGLPNDRFSAERPEGSISTLTIQRTEQRDSAMYRCASSPRWGDTGELFFGEGSRLTVL.

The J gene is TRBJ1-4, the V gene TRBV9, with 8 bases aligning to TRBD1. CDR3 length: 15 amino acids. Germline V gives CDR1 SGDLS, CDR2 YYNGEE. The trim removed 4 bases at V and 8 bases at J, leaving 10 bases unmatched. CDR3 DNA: TGTGCCAGCAGCACCCGGGACAGGTTAGGAGAAAAACTGTTTTTT. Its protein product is CASSTRDRLGEKLFF.

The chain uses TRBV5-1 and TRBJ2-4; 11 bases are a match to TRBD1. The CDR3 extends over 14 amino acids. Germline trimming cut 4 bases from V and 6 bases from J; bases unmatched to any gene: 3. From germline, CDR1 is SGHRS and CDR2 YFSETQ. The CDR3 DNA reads TGCGCCAGCAGCCTCGGACAGGGGGCAAACATTCAGTACTTC. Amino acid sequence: CASSLGQGANIQYF. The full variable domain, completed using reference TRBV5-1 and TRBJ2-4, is KAGVTQTPRYLIKTRGQQVTLSCSPISGHRSVSWYQQTPGQGLQFLFEYFSETQRNKGNFPGRFSGRQFSNSRSEMNVSTLELGDSALYLCASSLGQGANIQYFGAGTRLSVL.

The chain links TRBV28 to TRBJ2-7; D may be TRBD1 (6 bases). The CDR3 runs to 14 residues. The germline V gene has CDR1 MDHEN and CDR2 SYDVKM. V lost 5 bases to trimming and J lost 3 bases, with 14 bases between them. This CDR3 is CASSGTGSRYEQYF. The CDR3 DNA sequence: TGTGCCAGCAGTGGAACAGGGTCCCGCTACGAGCAGTACTTC.

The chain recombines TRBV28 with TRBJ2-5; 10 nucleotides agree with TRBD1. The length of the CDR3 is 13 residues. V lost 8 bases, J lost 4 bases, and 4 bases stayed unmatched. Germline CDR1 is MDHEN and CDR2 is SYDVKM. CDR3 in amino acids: CASRGQGRETQYF. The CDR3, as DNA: TGTGCCAGCCGGGGACAGGGGAGAGAGACCCAGTACTTC.

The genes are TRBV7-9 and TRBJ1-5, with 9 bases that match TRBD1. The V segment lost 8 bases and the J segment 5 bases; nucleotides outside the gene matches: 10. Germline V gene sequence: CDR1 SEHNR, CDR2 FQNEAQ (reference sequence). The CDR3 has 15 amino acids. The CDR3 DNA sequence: TGTGCCAGCCGTCCGATTACAGGGGGCCATCAGCCCCAGCATTTT. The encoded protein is CASRPITGGHQPQHF.

CDR3 protein: CASSVGPTSGFRETQYF. The DNA of the CDR3 is TGTGCCAGCAGCGTAGGCCCCACTAGCGGGTTCCGAGAGACCCAGTACTTC. The chain links TRBV9 to TRBJ2-5; 9 nucleotides align to TRBD2. V trimming: 0 bases; J trimming: 4 bases; junction bases outside the gene matches: 10. Germline V gives CDR1 SGDLS, CDR2 YYNGEE. The CDR3 is 17 amino acids. The full variable domain, with the rest looked up from reference TRBV9 and TRBJ2-5, is DSGVTQTPKHLITATGQRVTLRCSPRSGDLSVYWYQQSLDQGLQFLIQYYNGEERAKGNILERFSAQQFPDLHSELNLSSLELGDSALYFCASSVGPTSGFRETQYFGPGTRLLVL.

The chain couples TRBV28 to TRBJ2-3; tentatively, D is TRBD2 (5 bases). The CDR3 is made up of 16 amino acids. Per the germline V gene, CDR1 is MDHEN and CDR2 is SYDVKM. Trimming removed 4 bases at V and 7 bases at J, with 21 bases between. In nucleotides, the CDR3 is TGTGCCAGCAGTTCTCCCCTTAGCGCTATACCTTATACGCAGTATTTT. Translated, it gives CASSSPLSAIPYTQYF.

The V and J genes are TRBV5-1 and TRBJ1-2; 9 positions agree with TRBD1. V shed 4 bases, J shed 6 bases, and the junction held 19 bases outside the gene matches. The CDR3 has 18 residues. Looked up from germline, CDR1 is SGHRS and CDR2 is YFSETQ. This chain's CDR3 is CASSPRGDRDREGHGYTF. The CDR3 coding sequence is TGCGCCAGCAGCCCGAGGGGGGACCGGGACAGGGAAGGTCATGGCTACACCTTC.

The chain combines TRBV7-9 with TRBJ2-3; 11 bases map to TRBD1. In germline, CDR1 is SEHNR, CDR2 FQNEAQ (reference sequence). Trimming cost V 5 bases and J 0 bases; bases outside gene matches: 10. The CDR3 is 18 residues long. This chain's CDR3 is CASSARDRGKYSTDTQYF. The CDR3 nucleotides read TGTGCCAGCAGCGCCCGGGACAGGGGGAAGTATAGCACAGATACGCAGTATTTT.

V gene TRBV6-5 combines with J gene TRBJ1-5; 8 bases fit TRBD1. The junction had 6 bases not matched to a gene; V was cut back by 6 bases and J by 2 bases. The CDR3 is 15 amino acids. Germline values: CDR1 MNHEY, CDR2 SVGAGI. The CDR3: CASSLDRAGNQPQHF. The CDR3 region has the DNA TGTGCCAGCAGCCTGGACAGGGCTGGCAATCAGCCCCAGCATTTT.

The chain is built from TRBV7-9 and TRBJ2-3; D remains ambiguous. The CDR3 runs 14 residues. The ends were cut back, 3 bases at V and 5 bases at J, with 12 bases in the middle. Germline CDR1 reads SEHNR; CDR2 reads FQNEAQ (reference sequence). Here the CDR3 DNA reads TGTGCCAGCAGCTTGTTATCTTCCCTAGATACGCAGTATTTT. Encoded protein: CASSLLSSLDTQYF.

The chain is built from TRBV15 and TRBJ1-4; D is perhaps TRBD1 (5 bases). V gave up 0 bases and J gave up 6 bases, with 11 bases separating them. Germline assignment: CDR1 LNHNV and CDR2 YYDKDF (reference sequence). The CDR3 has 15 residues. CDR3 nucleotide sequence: TGTGCCACCAGCAGAGATCTGGCAGGGCATGAAAAACTGTTTTTT. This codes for CATSRDLAGHEKLFF.